The 18 T cell receptor beta chains below were found in one sample sequenced in a study of CD8+CD57+ T cells in acquired aplastic anemia. Genomic DNA provided the template from which TCR beta VDJ and CDR3 profiles were obtained. TCRdb recomputed calls from the reads with MiXCR, one row per CDR3 protein. The repertoire includes 250,000 to 350,000 distinct CDR3 sequences, about 56% of them detected once, and 7% to 9% sits in the top ten. The sequencing sample was made of sorted CD4+, CD8+, or CD8+CD57+ T cells (not recorded which) from PBMCs. Receptors originate from a human donor with severe aplastic anemia or a healthy control (not recorded which).

The chain links TRBV24-1 to TRBJ1-5, with 7 bases that match TRBD1. This CDR3 region has 14 residues. The ends lost 3 bases at V and 4 bases at J; junction bases unmatched: 2. Germline-derived CDR1 and CDR2 are KGHDR and SFDVKD. This CDR3 is CATSDRTGNQPQHF. In DNA form, the CDR3 reads TGTGCCACCAGTGATAGGACAGGTAATCAGCCCCAGCATTTT.

Notes on this clonotype: The germline gene is not matched at one end of the junction; a read error may be the cause. This rearrangement joins TRBV7-2 to TRBJ1-2; D ambiguous. The CDR3 spans 13 residues. The germline V gene has CDR1 SGHTA and CDR2 FQGNSA. The CDR3 is CASSSLGLGGYTF. Here the CDR3 DNA reads TGCGCCAGCAGCTCCCTAGGCCTGGGTGGCTACACCTTC.

CDR3 DNA sequence: TGCAGTGCTAGAGGTGGGGGGCAAGAGACCCAGTACTTC. Protein: CSARGGGQETQYF. V gene TRBV20-1 combines with J gene TRBJ2-5, with D maybe TRBD2 (6 bases). The V gene's germline CDR1 is DFQATT and CDR2 SNEGSKA (reference sequence). V was cut by 1 base and J by 2 bases, with 8 bases left in between. The CDR3 sequence is 13 residues long.

In this sample, this clonotype turned up many times. The chain uses TRBV9 and TRBJ1-1; D gene ambiguous. The V end lost 4 bases, the J end lost 1 base, and 11 bases lay between the germline ends. The germline CDR1 and CDR2 sequences are SGDLS and YYNGEE. CDR3 length equals 14 residues. Written as DNA, the CDR3 is TGTGCCAGCAGCCCTGGAATCACGAACACTGAAGCTTTCTTT. Translating gives CASSPGITNTEAFF.

This clonotype was observed many times. The chain carries TRBV5-5 and TRBJ1-2, with 7 bases identical to TRBD1. The germline CDR1 and CDR2 sequences are SGHKS and YYEKEE (reference sequence). This CDR3 is 15 amino acids long. Losses at the gene ends were 3 bases for V and 4 bases for J; bases not matched to a gene: 9. CDR3 sequence: CASSYRTGDGYGYTF. The CDR3 DNA reads as TGTGCCAGCAGCTACCGTACAGGGGATGGCTATGGCTACACCTTC. The entire variable domain, with the rest obtained from reference TRBV5-5 and TRBJ1-2, is as follows: DAGVTQSPTHLIKTRGQQVTLRCSPISGHKSVSWYQQVLGQGPQFIFQYYEKEERGRGNFPDRFSARQFPNYSSELNVNALLLGDSALYLCASSYRTGDGYGYTFGSGTRLTVV.

The rearrangement joins TRBV7-9 to TRBJ2-1, with 10 bases matching TRBD1. The CDR3 is made up of 15 amino acids. The ends lost 5 bases at V and 2 bases at J; junction bases unmatched: 3. Germline lookup yields CDR1 SEHNR and CDR2 FQNEAQ (reference sequence). The CDR3 here is CASSTGQGAYNEQFF. CDR3 coding DNA: TGTGCCAGCAGCACTGGACAGGGGGCCTACAATGAGCAGTTCTTC.

This clonotype was recorded at least ten times. The gene calls are TRBV10-3 and TRBJ2-5; 7 positions match TRBD1. The germline gives CDR1 ENHRY, CDR2 SYGVKD. The CDR3 loop spans 14 amino acids. The trim removed 6 bases at V and 5 bases at J, leaving 9 bases unmatched. The CDR3 DNA reads as TGTGCCATCAGCCGGGACAGCTCTACGGAGACCCAGTACTTC. Translation: CAISRDSSTETQYF.

This clonotype came up many times. The chain has TRBV6-2 or TRBV6-3 and TRBJ1-5; 7 bases fit TRBD1. After removal of 6 bases from V and 7 bases from J, the junction contained 9 bases not matched to a gene. CDR1 is MNHEY, CDR2 SVGEGT, per germline. There are 14 residues in the CDR3. The CDR3 loop reads CASRTDRVVQPQHF. The CDR3 DNA is TGTGCCAGCAGAACAGACAGGGTGGTGCAGCCCCAGCATTTT.

This clonotype was seen at least ten times. The V call is TRBV20-1, the J call TRBJ1-2, with unresolved D. Germline lookup yields CDR1 DFQATT and CDR2 SNEGSKA (reference sequence). V lost 2 bases, J lost 2 bases, and 15 bases lay in between. The CDR3 extends over 15 amino acids. As DNA, the CDR3 is TGCAGTGCTAGAAGGGTGGACTTAGAAAACTATGGCTACACCTTC. Protein: CSARRVDLENYGYTF.

This chain uses TRBV7-6 with TRBJ1-2; D not resolved. The CDR3 contains 15 residues. Trimming removed 5 bases at V and 0 bases at J, with 13 bases between. Germline CDR1 is SGHVS and CDR2 is FNYEAQ. The CDR3 sequence is CASSEVAGTNYGYTF. DNA of the CDR3: TGTGCCAGCAGCGAAGTGGCGGGAACTAACTATGGCTACACCTTC.

The gene calls are TRBV18 and TRBJ1-4; TRBD1 might be the D (5 bases). From germline, CDR1 is KGHSH and CDR2 LQKENI. The V gene lost 6 bases and the J gene lost 4 bases, with 12 bases spanning the gap. The CDR3 consists of 14 residues. The chain's CDR3 is CASSTTANNEKLFF. As DNA, the CDR3 is TGTGCCAGCTCGACGACAGCTAATAATGAAAAACTGTTTTTT.

The genes are TRBV29-1 and TRBJ2-1; 7 bases are shared with TRBD2. The CDR3 sequence is 14 residues long. CDR1 is SQVTM and CDR2 is ANQGSEA in the germline V gene. J was trimmed by 5 bases and V by 3 bases; bases with no gene match: 7. CDR3 amino acids: CSVEPGGIHNEQFF. The DNA for the CDR3 is TGCAGCGTTGAGCCGGGGGGTATCCACAATGAGCAGTTCTTC.

This clonotype was detected ten times or more. The genes are TRBV25-1 and TRBJ2-1; D is uncertain. This CDR3 has 12 amino acids. Trimming shortened V by 1 base and J by 6 bases, and 4 bases separated the two germline ends. Germline V gene data show CDR1 as MGHDK and CDR2 as SYGVNS. As DNA, the CDR3 is TGTGCCAGCAGTGAATTGGGCAATGAGCAGTTCTTC. This translates into CASSELGNEQFF.

This clonotype has at least ten counts. The chain recombines TRBV6-2 or TRBV6-3 with TRBJ1-2; D remains unclear. The V end was cut by 3 bases, the J end by 4 bases, with 6 bases between. CDR3 length: 12 residues. Germline lookup yields CDR1 MNHEY and CDR2 SVGEGT. DNA for the CDR3: TGTGCCAGCAGTTATACGGGCTATGGCTACACCTTC. Translation gives CASSYTGYGYTF.

For this clonotype: A junction end diverges from the germline sequence, so it may reflect a read error. This sequence joins TRBV7-2 and TRBJ2-5; 11 bases agree with TRBD2. The CDR3 has 16 amino acids. The V gene's germline CDR1 is SGHTA and CDR2 FQGNSA. The CDR3 DNA reads as TGCGCCAGCAGCCCCCAACTAGCGGGGGAAGGAGAGACCCAGTACTTC. Its translation: CASSPQLAGEGETQYF.

This clonotype has ten or more counts. The chain couples TRBV7-8 to TRBJ2-3; possible D gene TRBD2, 7 bases. This CDR3 comprises 15 residues. Germline assignment: CDR1 SGHVS and CDR2 FQNEAQ. Trimming shortened V by 1 base and J by 5 bases, and 13 bases separated the two germline ends. CDR3 DNA sequence: TGTGCCAGCAGCTTAGGGGGGGGGGCCGGAGATACGCAGTATTTT. It translates to CASSLGGGAGDTQYF. Based on the CDR3 plus reference TRBV7-8 and TRBJ2-3, the full variable domain is GAGVSQSPRYKVAKRGQDVALRCDPISGHVSLFWYQQALGQGPEFLTYFQNEAQLDKSGLPSDRFFAERPEGSVSTLKIQRTQQEDSAVYLCASSLGGGAGDTQYFGPGTRLTVL.

This clonotype was observed many times. The chain carries TRBV9 and TRBJ1-5; D is uncertain. Germline values: CDR1 SGDLS, CDR2 YYNGEE. The CDR3 sequence is 13 residues long. V lost 1 base to trimming and J lost 9 bases, with 11 bases between them. Here the CDR3 reads CASSVQQVGPQHF. DNA for the CDR3: TGTGCCAGCAGCGTACAGCAAGTAGGGCCCCAGCATTTT.

The chain has TRBV19 and TRBJ2-5, with D perhaps matching TRBD1 or TRBD2 (5 bases each). Germline-derived CDR1 and CDR2 are LNHDA and SQIVND (reference sequence). V was shortened by 3 bases and J by 5 bases, with 16 bases between the two germline ends. This CDR3 spans 15 amino acids. The CDR3 bases are TGTGCCAGTAGTATTAATGGGACGTATGTTGAGACCCAGTACTTC. Residues: CASSINGTYVETQYF. Looking up the rest from reference TRBV19 and TRBJ2-5 gives the full variable domain: DGGITQSPKYLFRKEGQNVTLSCEQNLNHDAMYWYRQDPGQGLRLIYYSQIVNDFQKGDIAEGYSVSREKKESFPLTVTSAQKNPTAFYLCASSINGTYVETQYFGPGTRLLVL.